The clone carrying this TCR beta chain was seen a few times. The antigen is unknown. These data come from a study of T cell repertoires in cytomegalovirus infection. The wider study: Evidence of both CMV infection and a matching HLA type came from public TCR beta signatures.

Study-wide findings and caveats: The ex vivo response was dominated by HLA-C-restricted CMV-specific TCR beta clonotypes. Totalled public TCR beta family frequency picked out people who carried CMV plus the relevant HLA.

Germline-derived CDR1 and CDR2 are DFQATT and SNEGSKA (reference sequence). V gave up 6 bases and J gave up 0 bases, with 13 bases separating them. This CDR3 is 14 amino acids long. TCRdb ran MiXCR on the reads and lists one entry per CDR3 protein. The sample has about 300,000 distinct CDR3 sequences; approximately 10% are singletons. The origin of this receptor is a human donor in good health (CMV status not recorded). Some clones in this sample may be carry-over from other donors' samples. The specimen sequenced was PBMCs. V is TRBV20-1 and J is TRBJ2-3, with D possibly being TRBD2 (7 bases). The DNA for the CDR3 is TGCAGTGCCCCAAGGGGGGGAAGCACAGATACGCAGTATTTT. Its protein is CSAPRGGSTDTQYF.